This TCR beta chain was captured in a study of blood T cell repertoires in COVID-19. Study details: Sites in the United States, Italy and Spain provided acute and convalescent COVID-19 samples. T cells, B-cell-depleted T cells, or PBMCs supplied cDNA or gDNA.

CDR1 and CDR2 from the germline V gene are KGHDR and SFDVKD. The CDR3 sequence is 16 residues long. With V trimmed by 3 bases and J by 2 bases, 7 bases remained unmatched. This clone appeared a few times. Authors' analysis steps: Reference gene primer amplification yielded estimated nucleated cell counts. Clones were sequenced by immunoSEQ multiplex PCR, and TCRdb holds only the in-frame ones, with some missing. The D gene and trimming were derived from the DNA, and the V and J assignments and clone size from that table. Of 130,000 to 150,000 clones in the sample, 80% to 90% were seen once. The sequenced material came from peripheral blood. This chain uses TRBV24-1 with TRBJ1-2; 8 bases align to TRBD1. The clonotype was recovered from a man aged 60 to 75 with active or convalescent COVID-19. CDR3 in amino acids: CATSDGGRQGNYGYTF. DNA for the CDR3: TGTGCCACCAGTGATGGGGGAAGACAGGGGAACTATGGCTACACCTTC.